This TCR beta chain was found in a study of human T cells and chemical hapten exposure. Study results and limitations: PT1 expanded TCR counts and patch test score were linked, and their correlation was positive.

The V end lost 1 base, the J end lost 6 bases, and 12 bases lay between the germline ends. Germline V gives CDR1 SGHVS, CDR2 FQNEAQ. The length of the CDR3 is 15 residues. This clonotype occurred many times. What it binds is unknown. Sample time point: patch test 1, 2 weeks after DPC sensitization. Treatment: therapeutic diphenylcyclopropenone sensitization with weekly scalp DPC. TCRdb reprocessed the RACE reads via MiXCR and lists one record per CDR3 protein. Of 180,000 or so distinct CDR3 sequences listed, approximately 14% were seen once; the top ten hold around 1.7%. The chain combines TRBV7-8 with TRBJ2-2; no clear D. The sequence was obtained from a woman younger than 45 with alopecia areata. Some clones in this sample may be carry-over from other donors' samples. The material sequenced was whole blood, taken in connection with sensitization to the hapten diphenylcyclopropenone (DPC). The CDR3 protein is CASSLVVSGAGELFF. Here the CDR3 DNA reads TGTGCCAGCAGCTTAGTCGTTTCGGGCGCCGGGGAGCTGTTTTTT.